Each of the 13 T cell receptor beta chains below was sequenced from the same sample in a study of T cells in Graves' hyperthyroidism and ophthalmopathy. Authors of the study amplified TCR beta CDR3 regions from RNA transcripts. First-round RT-PCR of the TCR CDR3 relied on the HTBI primer set. MiXCR, applied by TCRdb to the multiplex PCR reads, yields one record per CDR3 protein. This table has under 350,000 distinct CDR3 sequences, approximately 15% appearing once. The sequenced sample was blood. The receptors derive from a woman aged 60-75 years with Graves' ophthalmopathy.

There are many counts of this clonotype. The chain is built from TRBV20-1 and TRBJ2-3, with 7 positions matching TRBD2. The V gene end was trimmed by 3 bases and the J gene end by 2 bases; junction bases not matched to a gene: 8. The germline V gene encodes CDR1 DFQATT and CDR2 SNEGSKA (reference sequence). This CDR3 has 15 residues. The CDR3 region is CSARPAGLFTDTQYF. The CDR3 region has the DNA TGCAGTGCTAGGCCAGCGGGGCTCTTCACAGATACGCAGTATTTT.

The J gene is TRBJ1-2, the V gene TRBV5-1; D is possibly TRBD1 (6 bases). In germline, CDR1 is SGHRS, CDR2 YFSETQ. This CDR3 comprises 13 residues. The V gene lost 7 bases and the J gene lost 2 bases, with 12 bases spanning the gap. The CDR3 region is CASAAGQNYGYTF. In DNA, the CDR3 is TGCGCCAGCGCGGCGGGACAAAACTATGGCTACACCTTC.

Here the CDR3 reads CSVGGGSYEQYF. Written as DNA, the CDR3 is TGCAGTGTGGGCGGGGGCTCCTACGAGCAGTACTTC. This chain connects TRBV20-1 to TRBJ2-7; 7 bases are shared with TRBD2. The CDR3 has 12 residues. Germline trimming cut 7 bases from V and 0 bases from J; bases unmatched to any gene: 3. From germline, CDR1 is DFQATT and CDR2 SNEGSKA (reference sequence).

J is TRBJ1-2 and V is TRBV20-1; D is undetermined. The length of the CDR3 is 13 residues. CDR1 and CDR2 from the germline V gene are DFQATT and SNEGSKA (reference sequence). The V and J ends lost 8 bases and 0 bases respectively, with 13 bases between them. The CDR3 reads CSSYGEANYGYTF. In DNA, the CDR3 is TGCAGTAGCTACGGGGAGGCTAACTATGGCTACACCTTC.

This clonotype occurred many times. J is TRBJ2-3 and V is TRBV18; D is undetermined. Germline CDR1 KGHSH, CDR2 LQKENI. V was shortened by 7 bases and J by 1 base, with 9 bases between the two germline ends. The CDR3 contains 13 residues. This chain's CDR3 is CASLIGGTDTQYF. The DNA for the CDR3 is TGTGCCAGCTTAATAGGTGGCACAGATACGCAGTATTTT.

Points on this clonotype: Just one base apart from a much larger clone, this may be a read error. The chain carries TRBV24-1 and TRBJ2-3; D remains ambiguous. Germline lookup yields CDR1 KGHDR and CDR2 SFDVKD. The CDR3 consists of 14 residues. Trimming removed 3 bases at V and 6 bases at J, with 12 bases between. CDR3 nucleotides: TGTGCCACCAGTGATCTCCTTGGTCGGGATACGCAGTATTTT. Amino acids: CATSDLLGRDTQYF.

This clonotype occurred many times. The CDR3 here is CSVNRQMNTEAFF. The CDR3, as DNA: TGCAGTGTTAATCGACAGATGAACACTGAAGCTTTCTTT. This chain joins TRBV20-1 and TRBJ1-1, with D perhaps matching TRBD1 (5 bases). In germline, CDR1 is DFQATT, CDR2 SNEGSKA (reference sequence). CDR3 length: 13 residues. The ends were cut back, 7 bases at V and 0 bases at J, with 12 bases in the middle.

This clonotype was counted ten times or more. The chain is built from TRBV2 and TRBJ1-2; 7 bases match TRBD1. V was clipped by 0 bases and J by 5 bases; unmatched bases: 6. The CDR3 runs to 15 residues. CDR1 is SNHLY, CDR2 FYNNEI, per germline. The CDR3 sequence is CASSEALTGRYGYTF. CDR3 nucleotides: TGTGCCAGCAGTGAAGCGCTGACAGGGCGGTATGGCTACACCTTC.

This clonotype has at least ten counts. The rearrangement uses TRBV2 and TRBJ2-3, with 8 bases lining up with TRBD2. V lost 8 bases, J lost 0 bases, and 7 bases stayed unmatched. The CDR3 sequence is 15 residues long. Germline V gene data show CDR1 as SNHLY and CDR2 as FYNNEI. CDR3 protein: CASGGASGSTDTQYF. The CDR3 DNA follows: TGTGCCAGCGGGGGGGCTAGCGGGAGCACAGATACGCAGTATTTT.

This clonotype was found many times. V usage is TRBV5-5 and J usage is TRBJ2-3, with 10 bases identical to TRBD1. This CDR3 has 16 residues. Losses at the gene ends were 4 bases for V and 1 base for J; bases not matched to a gene: 6. The germline V gene has CDR1 SGHKS and CDR2 YYEKEE (reference sequence). The CDR3 reads CASSRSGTGGTDTQYF. CDR3 DNA sequence: TGTGCCAGCAGCAGATCCGGGACAGGGGGCACAGATACGCAGTATTTT.

This clonotype was counted many times. The CDR3 reads CASSLGTGGFLNYGYTF. CDR3 bases: TGTGCCAGCAGCTTGGGGACAGGGGGCTTCCTGAACTATGGCTACACCTTC. The V and J genes are TRBV7-9 and TRBJ1-2; 12 bases fit TRBD1. CDR1 and CDR2 (germline): SEHNR, FQNEAQ (reference sequence). The CDR3 contains 17 residues. The J segment lost 2 bases and the V segment lost 3 bases, leaving 7 bases of the junction unmatched.

There are many counts of this clonotype. This sequence joins TRBV11-3 and TRBJ1-1; D is unresolved. The CDR3 runs to 15 residues. The V end was cut by 0 bases, the J end by 2 bases, with 10 bases between. The germline V gene has CDR1 SGHNT and CDR2 YENEEA. The CDR3 region is CASSLDAAANTEAFF. The CDR3 coding sequence is TGTGCCAGCAGCTTAGATGCGGCAGCCAACACTGAAGCTTTCTTT. The full variable domain, its missing parts supplied by reference TRBV11-3 and TRBJ1-1, is EAGVVQSPRYKIIEKKQPVAFWCNPISGHNTLYWYLQNLGQGPELLIRYENEEAVDDSQLPKDRFSAERLKGVDSTLKIQPAELGDSAVYLCASSLDAAANTEAFFGQGTRLTVV.

At least ten counts were recorded for this clonotype. V is TRBV5-1 and J is TRBJ2-1, with 15 bases lining up with TRBD2. Germline V CDR1 and CDR2: SGHRS, YFSETQ. This CDR3 comprises 15 residues. After removal of 3 bases from V and 9 bases from J, the junction contained 4 bases not matched to a gene. The CDR3 DNA reads as TGCGCCAGCAGCTGGACTAGCGGGAGGGCTAGTGAGCAGTTCTTC. Protein product: CASSWTSGRASEQFF.